The 8 T cell receptor beta chains in this list originate from one sample, sequenced in a study of CD8 T cells in ankylosing spondylitis. Overall study results and limits: Among TCR beta sequences, a motif of roughly 8 highly homologous variants appeared characteristic of ankylosing spondylitis blood.

TCRdb fed the 5' RACE reads into MiXCR, producing one record per CDR3 protein. This sample has just under 550,000 distinct CDR3 sequences, with roughly an eighth found just once. No cognate antigen is known for these TCRs. What was sequenced was blood, either unsorted or a sorted T cell fraction (not recorded which). The receptor set was obtained from a male donor with ankylosing spondylitis.

This clonotype was counted between two and nine times. The chain carries TRBV7-8 and TRBJ2-1; possible D gene TRBD1, 7 bases. The germline CDR1 and CDR2 sequences are SGHVS and FQNEAQ. V was clipped by 1 base and J by 5 bases, with 21 bases between them. This CDR3 contains 18 residues. The CDR3 DNA reads TGTGCCAGCAGCTTAGAGGTCGTCGGAGGGGGCCTAAACAATGAGCAGTTCTTC. Protein sequence: CASSLEVVGGGLNNEQFF.

This clonotype was counted a few times. V gene TRBV27 combines with J gene TRBJ1-3, with 10 bases fitting TRBD1. CDR1 is MNHEY, CDR2 SMNVEV, per germline (reference sequence). The CDR3 covers 16 residues. Trimming took 5 bases from V and 0 from J; bases not matched to a gene: 4. As DNA, the CDR3 is TGTGCCAGCAGTCCGGGACAGGGGTCCTCTGGAAACACCATATATTTT. Protein: CASSPGQGSSGNTIYF.

In this sample, this clonotype turned up a few times. The rearrangement joins TRBV5-1 to TRBJ1-1; a weak D match, TRBD1 (6 bases). This CDR3 comprises 14 residues. Trimming took off 3 bases at V and 4 bases at J, with 13 bases between the two ends. CDR1 SGHRS and CDR2 YFSETQ come from the germline V gene. The CDR3 here is CASSSQGEGTEAFF. In DNA form, the CDR3 reads TGCGCCAGCAGCTCACAGGGTGAGGGCACTGAAGCTTTCTTT.

This clonotype was observed many times. The chain joins TRBV29-1 to TRBJ1-1; 7 nucleotides match TRBD1. The CDR3 sequence is 13 residues long. Germline trimming cut 5 bases from V and 0 bases from J; bases unmatched to any gene: 3. CDR1 is SQVTM, CDR2 ANQGSEA, per germline. The CDR3 sequence: CSVKTGLNTEAFF. The CDR3 DNA follows: TGCAGCGTTAAGACAGGGTTGAACACTGAAGCTTTCTTT.

This chain connects TRBV5-1 to TRBJ2-2; 7 bases line up with TRBD1. The V and J ends lost 0 bases and 7 bases, in that order; junction bases with no gene match: 6. The CDR3 is 15 residues long. The germline V gene has CDR1 SGHRS and CDR2 YFSETQ. The CDR3 reads CASSLEGAYGGELFF. The CDR3 nucleotides are TGCGCCAGCAGCTTGGAGGGGGCTTATGGCGGGGAGCTGTTTTTT.

This clonotype was counted between two and nine times. J is TRBJ2-2 and V is TRBV11-3; D is unclear. From germline, CDR1 is SGHNT and CDR2 YENEEA. The CDR3 loop spans 13 amino acids. Trimming took off 4 bases at V and 7 bases at J, with 10 bases between the two ends. CDR3 in amino acids: CASSSTRSGELFF. As DNA, the CDR3 is TGTGCCAGCAGCTCTACAAGGAGCGGGGAGCTGTTTTTT. Full variable domain (remainder filled in from reference TRBV11-3 and TRBJ2-2): EAGVVQSPRYKIIEKKQPVAFWCNPISGHNTLYWYLQNLGQGPELLIRYENEEAVDDSQLPKDRFSAERLKGVDSTLKIQPAELGDSAVYLCASSSTRSGELFFGEGSRLTVL.

This clonotype has more than one count but fewer than ten. This chain uses TRBV10-2 with TRBJ1-3, with D tentatively TRBD1 (5 bases). CDR1 is WSHSY and CDR2 is SAAADI in the germline V gene. Trimming pared 6 bases from V and 3 bases from J, leaving 18 bases between. This CDR3 spans 16 amino acids. CDR3 nucleotide sequence: TGCGCCAGCAGCCCTAAGCGAGGGGCTCGTGGAAACACCATATATTTT. Translated, it gives CASSPKRGARGNTIYF.

This clonotype was picked up many times. The chain links TRBV7-2 to TRBJ2-3; 7 bases line up with TRBD2. Unmatched junction bases numbered 7, after V lost 5 bases and J lost 5 bases. This CDR3 is 14 amino acids long. In germline, CDR1 is SGHTA, CDR2 FQGNSA. The CDR3 region has the DNA TGTGCCAGCAGCCGAGCGGGAAGTTTAGATACGCAGTATTTT. Its protein is CASSRAGSLDTQYF.